The entry that follows covers one T cell receptor beta chain sequence. This entry comes from a study of T cell changes during pregnancy in multiple sclerosis. The V gene's germline CDR1 is SGHNT and CDR2 YYREEE (reference sequence). The CDR3 runs 15 residues. The J segment lost 5 bases and the V segment lost 4 bases, leaving 10 bases of the junction unmatched. Only in-frame clones appear in the TCRdb table, and some are missing; sequencing was by immunoSEQ multiplex PCR. The top ten clones hold around 1.8% of a sample with just over 90,000 clones, 90% to 95% of them seen once. This clonotype originated in a female donor in good health, enrolled as a control in a pregnancy study. The V and J genes are TRBV5-4 and TRBJ2-5; TRBD1 agrees at 8 bases. The specimen comprised peripheral blood, sampled after pregnancy. The CDR3 is CASSPGQGAWETQYF. CDR3 nucleotides: TGTGCCAGCAGCCCCGGGCAGGGGGCTTGGGAGACCCAGTACTTC.